This paragraph reports one TCR beta chain. CDR3 size: 16 residues. Germline values: CDR1 SGHNT, CDR2 YENEEA. Trimming cost V 3 bases and J 0 bases, with 12 bases left between them. The data originate from a study of blood T cell repertoires in COVID-19. In the study overall: Sources were T cells, B-cell-depleted T cells, or PBMCs; the material itself was cDNA or gDNA.

The data were produced by immunoSEQ multiplex PCR, yet TCRdb's version contains in-frame clones alone and is incomplete. The sample has 60,000 to 75,000 clones, approximately 88% seen once. Sequencing input: peripheral blood. The source of this sequence is a human donor in a cohort sampled during active COVID-19. The chain couples TRBV11-3 to TRBJ2-1, with D unclear. The chain's CDR3 is CASSFGFSSSYNEQFF. Here the CDR3 DNA reads TGTGCCAGCAGCTTCGGGTTCTCGAGCTCCTACAATGAGCAGTTCTTC.